The T cell receptor beta chain under discussion was sequenced for a study of shared clonotypes between healthy human individuals. The length of the CDR3 is 17 residues. Trimming took off 2 bases at V and 0 bases at J, with 17 bases between the two ends. Germline CDR1 MDHEN, CDR2 SYDVKM. CD8 cells classed as naive were CD45RO-negative and positively selected for CCR7, excluding terminally differentiated effector memory CD45RA+ cells. The assay ran at deep level. The table came from immunoSEQ multiplex PCR; TCRdb's copy has only in-frame clones and leaves some out. The repertoire holds around 2.1 million clones, with 90% to 95% as singletons.

The sequence derives from a man between 18 and 29 years old in good health. Some clones in this sample may be carry-over from other donors' samples. V and J are TRBV28 and TRBJ2-7; D is perhaps TRBD2 (6 bases). The material sequenced was naive CD8+ T cells from PBMCs. This CDR3 is CASSLGVSGDLSYEQYF. CDR3 in DNA: TGTGCCAGCAGTTTAGGAGTTAGCGGAGACCTCTCCTACGAGCAGTACTTC.